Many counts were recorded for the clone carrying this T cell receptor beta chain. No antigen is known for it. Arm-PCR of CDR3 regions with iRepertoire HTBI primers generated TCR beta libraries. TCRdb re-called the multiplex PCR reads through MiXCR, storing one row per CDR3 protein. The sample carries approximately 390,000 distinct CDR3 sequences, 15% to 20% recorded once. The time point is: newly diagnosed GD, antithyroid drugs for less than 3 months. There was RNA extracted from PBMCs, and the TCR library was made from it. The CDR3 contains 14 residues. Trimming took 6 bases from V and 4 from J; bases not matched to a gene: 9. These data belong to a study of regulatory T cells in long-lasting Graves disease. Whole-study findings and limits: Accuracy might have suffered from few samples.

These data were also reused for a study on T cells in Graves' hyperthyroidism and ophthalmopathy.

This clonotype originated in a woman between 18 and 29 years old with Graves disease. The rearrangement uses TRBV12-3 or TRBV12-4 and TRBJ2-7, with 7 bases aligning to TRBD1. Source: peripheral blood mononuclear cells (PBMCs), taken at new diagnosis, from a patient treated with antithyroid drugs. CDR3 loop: CASSLQAGGYEQYF. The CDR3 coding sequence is TGTGCCAGCAGCCTTCAGGCAGGGGGATACGAGCAGTACTTC.